The sequence of this T cell receptor beta chain was determined in a study of OX40 agonist ivuxolimab in advanced cancers. At the level of the study: An anti-OX40 (CD134) antibody with agonistic activity, ivuxolimab, was administered to patients. Head and neck, renal cell, melanoma or hepatocellular carcinoma were the cancers that dose-escalation patients had. Study-level findings and limits: Fewer expanded clones were found on average in CD4+ than in CD8+ T cells. CD4+ and CD8+ T cells in blood underwent clonal expansion by week 6 at 0.1 to 3.0 mg/kg.

The CDR3 extends over 14 amino acids. V was cut by 7 bases and J by 10 bases, with 22 bases left in between. Germline CDR1 MDHEN, CDR2 SYDVKM. TCRdb's table, derived via immunoSEQ multiplex PCR, lists solely in-frame clones and lacks some. Of 50,000 to 65,000 clones listed, less than 90% are singletons. In the case of this clone: Its antigen is not known.

This chain joins TRBV28 and TRBJ1-2, with D uncertain. The sequencing used CD4+ or CD8+ T cells sorted from blood, collected in a trial of the OX40 agonist ivuxolimab. This TCR derives from an adult with an advanced solid tumor such as melanoma, head and neck, liver or kidney cancer. The CDR3 DNA is TGTGCCAGCACCCCCGGAGGACCTCAGACACTCTACACCTTC. Amino acids: CASTPGGPQTLYTF.